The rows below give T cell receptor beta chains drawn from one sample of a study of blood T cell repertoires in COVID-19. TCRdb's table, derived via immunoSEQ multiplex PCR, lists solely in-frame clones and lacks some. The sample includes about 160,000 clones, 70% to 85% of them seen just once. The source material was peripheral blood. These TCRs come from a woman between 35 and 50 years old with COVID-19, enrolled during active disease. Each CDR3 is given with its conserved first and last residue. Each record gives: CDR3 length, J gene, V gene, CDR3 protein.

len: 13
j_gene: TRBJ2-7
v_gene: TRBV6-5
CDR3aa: CASSPGHGYGQYF

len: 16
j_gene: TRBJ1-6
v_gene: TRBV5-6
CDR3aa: CASSSERSSYNSPLHF

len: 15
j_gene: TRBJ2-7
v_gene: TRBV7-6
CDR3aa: CASSSGAGNSYEQYF

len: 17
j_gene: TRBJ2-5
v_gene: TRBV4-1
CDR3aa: CASSQPPQVPRQETQYF

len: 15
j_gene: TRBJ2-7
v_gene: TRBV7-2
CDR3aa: CASVEVSRTPYEQYF

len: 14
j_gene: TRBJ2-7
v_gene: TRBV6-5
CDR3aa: CASSYTGQGAEQYF

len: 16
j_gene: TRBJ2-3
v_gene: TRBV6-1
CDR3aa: CASSGGSRGSTDTQYF

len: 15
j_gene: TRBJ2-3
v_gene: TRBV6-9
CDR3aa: CASSFRTGGTDTQYF

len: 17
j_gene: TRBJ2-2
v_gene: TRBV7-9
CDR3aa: CASSNRISSGITGELFF

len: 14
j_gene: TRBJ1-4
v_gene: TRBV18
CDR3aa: CASSLTSTNEKLFF

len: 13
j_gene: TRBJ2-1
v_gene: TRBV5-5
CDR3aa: CASSLLDLREQFF

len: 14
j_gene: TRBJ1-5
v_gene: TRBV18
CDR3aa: CASSPNRVDQPQHF

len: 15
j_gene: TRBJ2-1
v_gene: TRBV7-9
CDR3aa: CASSLGQGTGNEQFF

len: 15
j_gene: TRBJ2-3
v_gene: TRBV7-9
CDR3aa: CASSPTGGLTDTQYF

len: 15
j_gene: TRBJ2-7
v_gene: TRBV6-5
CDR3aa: CASSYGASGWDEQYF

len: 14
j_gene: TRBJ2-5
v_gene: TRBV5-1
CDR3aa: CASSLSGPGETQYF

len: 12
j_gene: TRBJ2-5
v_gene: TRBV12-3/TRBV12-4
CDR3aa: CASGYRGETQYF

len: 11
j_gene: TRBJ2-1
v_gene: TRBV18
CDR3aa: CASSPSGEQFF

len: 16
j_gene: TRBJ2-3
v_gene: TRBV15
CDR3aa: CATSRDWGREGYAQYF

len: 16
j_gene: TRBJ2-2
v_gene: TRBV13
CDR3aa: CASSFRGPANTGELFF

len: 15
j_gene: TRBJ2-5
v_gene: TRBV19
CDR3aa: CASSILAGVQETQYF

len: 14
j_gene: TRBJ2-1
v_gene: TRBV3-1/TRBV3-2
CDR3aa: CASSHLSRGNEQFF

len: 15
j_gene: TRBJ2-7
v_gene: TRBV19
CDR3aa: CASSTTTGHSYEQYF

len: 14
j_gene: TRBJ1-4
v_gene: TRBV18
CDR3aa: CASSPPREVEKLFF

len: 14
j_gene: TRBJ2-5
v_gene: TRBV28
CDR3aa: CASSLLGAKVTQYF